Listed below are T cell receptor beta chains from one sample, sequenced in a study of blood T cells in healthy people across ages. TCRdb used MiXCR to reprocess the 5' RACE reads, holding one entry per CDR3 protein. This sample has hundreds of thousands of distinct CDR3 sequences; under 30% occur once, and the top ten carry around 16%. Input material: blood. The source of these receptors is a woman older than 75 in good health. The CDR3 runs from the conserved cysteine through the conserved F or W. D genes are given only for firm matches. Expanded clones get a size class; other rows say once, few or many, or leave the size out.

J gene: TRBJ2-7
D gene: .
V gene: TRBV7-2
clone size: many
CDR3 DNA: TGTGCCAGCAGCCCCCGCCTGGGCGAGCAGTACTTC
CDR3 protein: CASSPRLGEQYF

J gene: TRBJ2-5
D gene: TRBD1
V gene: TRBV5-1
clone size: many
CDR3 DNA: TGCGCCAGCAGCTTGGCCCCACAGGGGGCCGGGGAGACCCAGTACTTC
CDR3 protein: CASSLAPQGAGETQYF

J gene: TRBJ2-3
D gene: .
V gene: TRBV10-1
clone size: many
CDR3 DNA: TGCGCCAGCAGTTCCGCGGGGTATCTGGAAGATACGCAGTATTTT
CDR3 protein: CASSSAGYLEDTQYF

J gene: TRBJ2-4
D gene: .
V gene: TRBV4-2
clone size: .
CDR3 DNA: TGTGCCAGCAGCCAAGGAGTAGGGACAACCGCAAACATTCAGTACTTC
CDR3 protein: CASSQGVGTTANIQYF

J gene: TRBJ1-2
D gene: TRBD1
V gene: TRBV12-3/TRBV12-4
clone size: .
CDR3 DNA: TGTGCCAGCAGTCTTCGGACAGGGCCGGGGGTCGGCTATGGCTACACCTTC
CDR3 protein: CASSLRTGPGVGYGYTF

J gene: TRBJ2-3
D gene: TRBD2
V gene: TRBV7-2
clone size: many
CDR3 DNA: TGTGCCAGCACGCAACTAGCGGGGGGCACAGATACGCAGTATTTT
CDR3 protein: CASTQLAGGTDTQYF

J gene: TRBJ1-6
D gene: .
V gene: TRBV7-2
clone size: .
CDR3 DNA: TGTGCCAGCAGCTTAGGACCGGGACAAGGTTCACCCCTCCACTTT
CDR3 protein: CASSLGPGQGSPLHF

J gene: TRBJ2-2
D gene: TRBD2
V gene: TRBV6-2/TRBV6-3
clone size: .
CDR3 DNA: TGTGCCAGCAAGGAACGGCGGGGGGGCGTAGCCGGGGAGCTGTTTTTT
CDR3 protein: CASKERRGGVAGELFF

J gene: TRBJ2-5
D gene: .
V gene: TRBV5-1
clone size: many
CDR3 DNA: TGCGCCAGCAGCTTGGCGGGGGGCGTCGAGGAGACCCAGTACTTC
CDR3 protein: CASSLAGGVEETQYF

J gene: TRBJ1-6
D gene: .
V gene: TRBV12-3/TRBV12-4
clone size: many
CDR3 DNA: TGTGCCAGCAGTTTTGACAGGTCGAACAATTCACCCCTCCACTTT
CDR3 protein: CASSFDRSNNSPLHF

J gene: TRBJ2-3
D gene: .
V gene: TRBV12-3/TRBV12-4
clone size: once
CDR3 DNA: TGTGCCAGCAGTTCTGCGATGAGGGCAGATACGCAGTATTTT
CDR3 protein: CASSSAMRADTQYF

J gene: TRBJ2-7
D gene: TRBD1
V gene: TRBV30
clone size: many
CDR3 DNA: TGTGCCTGGAGTGTACCAGGGGGCATTTACGAGCAGTACTTC
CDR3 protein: CAWSVPGGIYEQYF

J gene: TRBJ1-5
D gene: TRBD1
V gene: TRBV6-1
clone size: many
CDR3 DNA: TGTGCCAGTGACAGGGGCAATCAGCCCCAGCATTTT
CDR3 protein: CASDRGNQPQHF

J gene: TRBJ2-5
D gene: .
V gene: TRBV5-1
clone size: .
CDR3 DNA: TGCGCCAGCAGCTTGATGTCGGGGCAAGAGACCCAGTACTTC
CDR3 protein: CASSLMSGQETQYF

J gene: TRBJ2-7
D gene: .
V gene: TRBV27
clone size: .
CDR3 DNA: TGTGCCGGCAGTTTCTCTGGAGGATCCTACGAGCAGTACTTC
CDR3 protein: CAGSFSGGSYEQYF

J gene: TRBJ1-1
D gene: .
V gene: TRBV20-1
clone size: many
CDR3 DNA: TGCAGTGCTAGACAAACAGGGCGTCGGACTGAAGCTTTCTTT
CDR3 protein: CSARQTGRRTEAFF

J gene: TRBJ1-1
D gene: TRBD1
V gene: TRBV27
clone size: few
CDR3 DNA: TGTGCCAGCAGTATCCGACAGGGTAGCGGGAACACTGAAGCTTTCTTT
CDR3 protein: CASSIRQGSGNTEAFF

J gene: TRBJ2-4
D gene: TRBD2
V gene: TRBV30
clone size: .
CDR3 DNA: TGTGCCTGGACTAGCGGGAGGCTAGCCAAAAACATTCAGTACTTC
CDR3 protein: CAWTSGRLAKNIQYF

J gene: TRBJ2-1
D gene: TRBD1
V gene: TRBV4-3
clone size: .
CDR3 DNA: TGCGCCAGCAGCCAAGATCAGACAGGGAGCTCCTACGAGCAGTTCTTC
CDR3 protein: CASSQDQTGSSYEQFF

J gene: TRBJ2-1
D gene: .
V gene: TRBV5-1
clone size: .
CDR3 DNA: TGCGCCAGCAGACCGACTGGAAATGAGCAGTTCTTC
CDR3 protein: CASRPTGNEQFF

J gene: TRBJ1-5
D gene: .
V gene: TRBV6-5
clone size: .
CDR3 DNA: TGTGCCAGCAGTTACAGGGGCCTCAATCAGCCCCGGCATTTT
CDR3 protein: CASSYRGLNQPRHF

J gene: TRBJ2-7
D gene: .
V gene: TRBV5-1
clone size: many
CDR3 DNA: TGCGCCAGCAGCTTTACACCGGGAACAACCTACGAGCAGTACTTC
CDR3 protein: CASSFTPGTTYEQYF

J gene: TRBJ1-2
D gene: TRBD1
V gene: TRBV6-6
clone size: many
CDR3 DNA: TGTGCCAGCAGCCGTTACGGGGTACAGGGGAACTATGGCTACACCTTC
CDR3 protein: CASSRYGVQGNYGYTF

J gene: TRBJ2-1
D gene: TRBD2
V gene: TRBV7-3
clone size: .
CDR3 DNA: TGTGTCAGCAGCTTAACGGAGACTAGCGGGAGACATGAGCAGTTCTTC
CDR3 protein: CVSSLTETSGRHEQFF

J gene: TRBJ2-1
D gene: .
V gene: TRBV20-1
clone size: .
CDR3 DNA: TGCAGTGCTAGAGATTTACTGACGGGGTGGAATGAGCAGTTCTTC
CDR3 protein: CSARDLLTGWNEQFF

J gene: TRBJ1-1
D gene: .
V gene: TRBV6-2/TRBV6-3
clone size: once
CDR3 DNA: TGTGCCAGCGCCGATTTACAGGGTTCCACTGAAGCTTTCTTT
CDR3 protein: CASADLQGSTEAFF

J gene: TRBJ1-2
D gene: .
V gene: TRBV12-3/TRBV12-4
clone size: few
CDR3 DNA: TGTGCCAGCAGTTTAAGGAGGGGGGGAGGCTACACCTTC
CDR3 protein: CASSLRRGGGYTF

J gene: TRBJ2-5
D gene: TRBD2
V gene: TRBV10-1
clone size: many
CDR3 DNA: TGCGCCAGCAGTGAGTCGAGGCTAGCGGGGGGGCTCCAAGAGACCCAGTACTTC
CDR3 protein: CASSESRLAGGLQETQYF

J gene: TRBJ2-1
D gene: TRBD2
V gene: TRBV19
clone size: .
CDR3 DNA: TGTGCCAGTAGTCAAACTAGCGGGGCCCGGTGGCATGAGCAGTTCTTC
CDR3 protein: CASSQTSGARWHEQFF

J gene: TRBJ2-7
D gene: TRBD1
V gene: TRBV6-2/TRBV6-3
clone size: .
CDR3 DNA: TGTGCCAGCAGCTCACAGGGGGCCGGGGAAAACATTCCGTACTTC
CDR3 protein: CASSSQGAGENIPYF

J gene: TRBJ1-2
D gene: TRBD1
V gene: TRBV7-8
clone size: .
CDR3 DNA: TGTGCCAGCAGCAATAACTTTGGACAGGGGTGCGGGGTCTATGGCTACACCTTC
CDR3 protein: CASSNNFGQGCGVYGYTF

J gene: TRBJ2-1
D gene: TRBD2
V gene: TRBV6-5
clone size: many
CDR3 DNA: TGTGCCAGCAGTCCCTGGGGTAGCGGGGGCTACAATGAGCAGTTCTTC
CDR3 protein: CASSPWGSGGYNEQFF

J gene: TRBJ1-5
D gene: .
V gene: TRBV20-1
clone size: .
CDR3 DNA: TGCAGTGCTAGAAGGGGGTCCGTAGGTCAGCCCCAGCATTTT
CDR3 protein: CSARRGSVGQPQHF

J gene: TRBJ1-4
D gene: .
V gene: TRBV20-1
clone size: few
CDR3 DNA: TGCAGTGCTAGAGATGGGATGATAACTAATGAAAAACTGTTTTTT
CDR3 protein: CSARDGMITNEKLFF

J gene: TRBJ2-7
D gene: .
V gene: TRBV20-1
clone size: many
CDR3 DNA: TGCAGTGCTACCGACGGACCCTACGAGCAGTACTTC
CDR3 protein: CSATDGPYEQYF

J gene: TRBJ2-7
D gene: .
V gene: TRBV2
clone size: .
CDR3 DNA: TGTGCCAGCAGCAGTGATAGATCGGGGCCGCCCTACGAGCAGTACTTC
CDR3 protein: CASSSDRSGPPYEQYF

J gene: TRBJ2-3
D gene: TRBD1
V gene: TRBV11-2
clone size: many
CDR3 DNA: TGTGCCAGCAGCCCAGAGACAGGGGGCATCCCAGATACGCAGTATTTT
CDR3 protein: CASSPETGGIPDTQYF

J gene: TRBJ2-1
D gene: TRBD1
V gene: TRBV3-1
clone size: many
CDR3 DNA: TGTGCCAGCAAGGGGACAGGGTTCAATGAGCAGTTCTTC
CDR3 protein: CASKGTGFNEQFF

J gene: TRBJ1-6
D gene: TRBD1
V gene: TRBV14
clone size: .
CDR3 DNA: TGTGCCAGCCCGGGACAGGGAAGAGGTTATTCACCCCTCCACTTT
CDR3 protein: CASPGQGRGYSPLHF

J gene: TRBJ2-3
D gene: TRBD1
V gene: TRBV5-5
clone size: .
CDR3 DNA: TGTGCCAGCAGCTCTCTTGGGACAGGGGGCCCAGATACGCAGTATTTT
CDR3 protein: CASSSLGTGGPDTQYF

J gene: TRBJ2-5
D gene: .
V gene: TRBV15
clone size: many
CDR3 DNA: TGTGCCACCGCGACAGGGAGGGAGACCCAGTACTTC
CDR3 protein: CATATGRETQYF

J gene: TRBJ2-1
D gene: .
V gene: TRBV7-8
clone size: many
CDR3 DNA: TGTGCCAGCAGTCCTACTAGCCGGGCTGAGCAGTTCTTC
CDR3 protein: CASSPTSRAEQFF

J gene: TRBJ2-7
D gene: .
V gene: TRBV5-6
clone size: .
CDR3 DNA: TGTGCCAGCAGCTTGGTAGGGCAGGACGAGCAGTACTTC
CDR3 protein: CASSLVGQDEQYF

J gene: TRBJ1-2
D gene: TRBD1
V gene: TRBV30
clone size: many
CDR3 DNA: TGTGCCTGGAGCAGACAGGGCAATGGGGGCTACACCTTC
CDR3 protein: CAWSRQGNGGYTF

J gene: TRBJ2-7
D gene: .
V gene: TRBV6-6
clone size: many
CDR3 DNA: TGTGCCAGCAGTTCCCCAAACTACGAGCAGTACTTC
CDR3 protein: CASSSPNYEQYF

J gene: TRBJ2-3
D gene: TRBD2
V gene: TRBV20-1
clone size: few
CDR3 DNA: TGCAGTGCAGCCCCGACTAGCGGGGGGTTGACAGATACGCAGTATTTT
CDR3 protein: CSAAPTSGGLTDTQYF

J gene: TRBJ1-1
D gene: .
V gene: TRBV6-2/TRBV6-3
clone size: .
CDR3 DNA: TGTGCCAGCAGGATCGGCACTGGAGCTTTCTTT
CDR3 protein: CASRIGTGAFF

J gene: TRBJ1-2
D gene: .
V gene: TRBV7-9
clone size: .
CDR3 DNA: TGTGCCAGCAGCTTCAGGGAATTGAACTATGGCCACACCTTC
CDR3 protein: CASSFRELNYGHTF

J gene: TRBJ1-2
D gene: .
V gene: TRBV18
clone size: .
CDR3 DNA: TGTGCCAGCTCACCACCGGGTGATTACTATGGCTACACCTTC
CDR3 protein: CASSPPGDYYGYTF

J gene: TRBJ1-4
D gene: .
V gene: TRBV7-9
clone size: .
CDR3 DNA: TGTGCCAGCAGCTTAGGGACCGCAGCAACTAATGAAAAACTGTTTTTT
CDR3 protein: CASSLGTAATNEKLFF

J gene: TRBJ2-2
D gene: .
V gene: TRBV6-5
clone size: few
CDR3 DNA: TGTGCCAGCAGTGAGGGTGGGGCCGGGGAGCTGTTTTTT
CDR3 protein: CASSEGGAGELFF

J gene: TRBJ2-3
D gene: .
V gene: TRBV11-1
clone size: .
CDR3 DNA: TGTGCCAGCGGTAGGGAACCCACAGATACGCAGTATTTT
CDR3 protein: CASGREPTDTQYF

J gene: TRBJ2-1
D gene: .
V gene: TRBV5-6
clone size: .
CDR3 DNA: TGTGCCAGCAGCTTGGGTGGGGGGGGGCTGAGCTCCTACAATGAGCAGTTCTTC
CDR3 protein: CASSLGGGGLSSYNEQFF